This T cell receptor beta chain appears in the sequencing data of a study of shared clonotypes between healthy human individuals. DNA at approximately 200 ng, 25,000 to 35,000 T cell genomes, went into sorted-subset replicate PCRs. The protocol was immunoSEQ multiplex PCR, while the TCRdb copy is restricted to in-frame clones and leaves out a portion. The repertoire holds 2 million to 3 million clones, with approximately 94% as singletons. The germline V gene encodes CDR1 SGHRS and CDR2 YFSETQ. There are 16 residues in the CDR3. Trimming shortened V by 0 bases and J by 0 bases, and 10 bases separated the two germline ends.

The receptor was isolated from a man younger than 30 in good health. Some clones in this sample may be carry-over from other donors' samples. Sequenced input: naive CD4+ T cells from PBMCs. The subset is: CD45RA+ positively selected. The chain recombines TRBV5-1 with TRBJ1-3; tentatively, D is TRBD1 (5 bases). CDR3 DNA: TGCGCCAGCAGCTTGGGGCCAGGGACCTCTGGAAACACCATATATTTT. Its protein product is CASSLGPGTSGNTIYF.